The table lists the clone carrying this T cell receptor (beta chain) with many counts. The target antigen is unknown. This entry belongs to a study of T cells after yellow fever vaccination. The wider study: Fractions containing few cells were prepared with SMART-Seq v4 Ultra Low Input.

Generation of TCR cDNA used 5'RACE template switching (which added a universal primer site and UMIs). TCRdb fed the 5' RACE reads into MiXCR, producing one record per CDR3 protein. Altogether around 320,000 distinct CDR3 sequences are present, roughly 10% being singletons, with the ten largest covering approximately 3%. Study outcomes and limitations: At 95% to 96% for CD4 and about 91% for CD8, most primary-vaccination clones showed up again after the booster. The study found a weaker secondary response that peaked faster, day 5 versus 15.

This CDR3 is 17 amino acids long. CDR1 and CDR2 (germline): SGHTA, FQGNSA. The V and J ends lost 4 bases and 2 bases respectively, with 18 bases between them. The receptor was isolated from a man younger than 30 who received the YFV17D yellow fever vaccine. The V call is TRBV7-2, the J call TRBJ2-1; D could derive from TRBD1 or TRBD2 (5 bases each). This material consisted of CD4+ T cells sorted from PBMCs, taken 45 days after the yellow fever booster vaccination. As DNA, the CDR3 is TGTGCCAGCAGCTCCCTGGGGGTCGGGGTAGCCTACAATGAGCAGTTCTTC. It translates to CASSSLGVGVAYNEQFF.